This TCR beta chain was sequenced for a study of T cells in Graves' hyperthyroidism and ophthalmopathy. RNA transcripts served as the template for amplifying TCR beta CDR3 regions. Carried out on the TCR CDR3, a first-round RT-PCR used the HTBI primer set. TCRdb analysed the multiplex PCR reads with MiXCR anew, one entry per CDR3 protein. The sample yields a few hundred thousand distinct CDR3 sequences, 46% seen once. The CDR3 spans 13 residues. Germline assignment: CDR1 SGHRS and CDR2 YFSETQ. V lost 3 bases to trimming and J lost 5 bases, with 11 bases between them. Sequencing used peripheral blood or thyroid tissue (not recorded which). This receptor was taken from an adult woman with Graves' disease, either hyperthyroidism or ophthalmopathy (not recorded which). V is TRBV5-1 and J is TRBJ2-5; a weak D match, TRBD2 (6 bases). The CDR3 sequence is CASSSKTRETQYF. In nucleotides, the CDR3 is TGCGCCAGCAGCTCCAAGACTAGGGAGACCCAGTACTTC.